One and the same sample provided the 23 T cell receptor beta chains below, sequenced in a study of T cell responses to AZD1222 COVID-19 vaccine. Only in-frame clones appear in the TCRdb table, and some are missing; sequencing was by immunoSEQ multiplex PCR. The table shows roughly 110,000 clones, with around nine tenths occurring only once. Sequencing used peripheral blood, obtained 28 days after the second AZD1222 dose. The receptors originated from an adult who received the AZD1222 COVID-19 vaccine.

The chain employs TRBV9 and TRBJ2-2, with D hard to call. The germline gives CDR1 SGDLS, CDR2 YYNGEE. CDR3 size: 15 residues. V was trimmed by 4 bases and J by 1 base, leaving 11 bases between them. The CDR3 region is CASSLRPGNTGELFF. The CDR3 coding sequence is TGTGCCAGCAGCCTCCGCCCCGGGAACACCGGGGAGCTGTTTTTT.

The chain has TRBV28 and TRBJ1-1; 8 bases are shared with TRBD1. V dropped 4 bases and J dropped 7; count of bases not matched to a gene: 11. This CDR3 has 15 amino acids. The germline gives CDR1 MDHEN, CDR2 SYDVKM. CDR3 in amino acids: CASSSRTGIRVEAFF. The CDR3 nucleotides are TGTGCCAGCAGTTCCCGGACAGGGATAAGGGTTGAAGCTTTCTTT.

CDR3 nucleotide sequence: TGCGCCAGCAGCTTTGGGACTAGCGAGAGAGAGCAGTACTTC. Translation gives CASSFGTSEREQYF. The chain combines TRBV5-1 with TRBJ2-7; TRBD2 matches at 10 bases. CDR1 is SGHRS and CDR2 is YFSETQ in the germline V gene. J was trimmed by 7 bases and V by 2 bases; bases with no gene match: 6. The CDR3 loop spans 14 amino acids.

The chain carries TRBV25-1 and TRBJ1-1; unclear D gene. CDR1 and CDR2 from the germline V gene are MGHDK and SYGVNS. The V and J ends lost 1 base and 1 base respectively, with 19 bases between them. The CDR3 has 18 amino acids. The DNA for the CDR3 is TGTGCCAGCAGTGAATTTCTCCTTGGCCCTAAAGGGAACACTGAAGCTTTCTTT. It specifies CASSEFLLGPKGNTEAFF.

The CDR3 protein is CATSMGGAIDTQYF. CDR3 DNA: TGTGCCACCAGCATGGGGGGGGCCATAGATACGCAGTATTTT. The chain recombines TRBV15 with TRBJ2-3; D perhaps matches TRBD2 (7 bases). The CDR3 runs 14 residues. V was trimmed by 4 bases and J by 5 bases, leaving 13 bases between them. The germline CDR1 and CDR2 sequences are LNHNV and YYDKDF (reference sequence).

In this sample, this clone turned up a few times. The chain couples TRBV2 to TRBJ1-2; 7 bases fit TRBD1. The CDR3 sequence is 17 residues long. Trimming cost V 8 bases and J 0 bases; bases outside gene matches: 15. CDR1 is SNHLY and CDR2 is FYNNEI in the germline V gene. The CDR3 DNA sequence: TGTGCCAGCCTCAGGAACAGGGGACCCTCCTCTAACTATGGCTACACCTTC. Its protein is CASLRNRGPSSNYGYTF.

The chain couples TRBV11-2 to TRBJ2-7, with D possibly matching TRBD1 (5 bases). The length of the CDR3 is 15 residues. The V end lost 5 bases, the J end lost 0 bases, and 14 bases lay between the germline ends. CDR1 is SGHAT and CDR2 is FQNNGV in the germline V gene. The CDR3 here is CASSPGWGSSYEQYF. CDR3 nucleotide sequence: TGTGCCAGCAGCCCAGGGTGGGGAAGCTCCTACGAGCAGTACTTC.

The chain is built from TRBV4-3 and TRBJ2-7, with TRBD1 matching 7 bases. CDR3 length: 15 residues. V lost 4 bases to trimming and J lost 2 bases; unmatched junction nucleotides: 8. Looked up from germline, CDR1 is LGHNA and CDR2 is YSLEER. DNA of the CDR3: TGCGCCAGCAGCCCTCACAGGGGATCGGCCTACGAGCAGTACTTC. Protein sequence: CASSPHRGSAYEQYF.

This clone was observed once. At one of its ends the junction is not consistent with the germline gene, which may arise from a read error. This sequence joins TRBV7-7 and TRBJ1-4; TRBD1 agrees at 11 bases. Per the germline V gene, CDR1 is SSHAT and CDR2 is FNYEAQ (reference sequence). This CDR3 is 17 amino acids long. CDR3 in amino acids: CASSLGTPGTGGEKLFF. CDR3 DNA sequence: TGTGCTAGCAGCTTAGGAACCCCCGGGACAGGGGGTGAAAAACTGTTTTTT.

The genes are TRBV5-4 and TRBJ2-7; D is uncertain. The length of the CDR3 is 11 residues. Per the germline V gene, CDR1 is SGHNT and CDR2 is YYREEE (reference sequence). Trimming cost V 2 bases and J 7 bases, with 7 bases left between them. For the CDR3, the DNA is TGTGCCAGCAGCTTTTCGGAAGAGCAGTACTTC. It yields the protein CASSFSEEQYF.

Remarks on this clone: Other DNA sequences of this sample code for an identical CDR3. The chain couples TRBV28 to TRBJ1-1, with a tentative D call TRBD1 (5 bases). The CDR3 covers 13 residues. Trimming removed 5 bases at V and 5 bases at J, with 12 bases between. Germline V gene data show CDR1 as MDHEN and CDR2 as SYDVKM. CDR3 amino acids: CASSGRARTEAFF. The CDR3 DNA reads TGTGCCAGCAGTGGCAGGGCAAGGACTGAAGCTTTCTTT.

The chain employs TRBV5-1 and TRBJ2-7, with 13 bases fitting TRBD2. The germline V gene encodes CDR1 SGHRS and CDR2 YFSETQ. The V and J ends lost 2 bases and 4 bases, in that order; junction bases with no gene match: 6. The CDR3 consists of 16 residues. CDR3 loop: CASSLGTSGMFYEQYF. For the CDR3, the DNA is TGCGCCAGCAGCTTAGGGACTAGCGGGATGTTTTACGAGCAGTACTTC.

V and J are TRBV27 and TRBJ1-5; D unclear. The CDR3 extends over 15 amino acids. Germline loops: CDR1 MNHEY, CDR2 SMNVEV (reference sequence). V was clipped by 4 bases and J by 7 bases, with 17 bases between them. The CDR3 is CASSSGGALGQPQHF. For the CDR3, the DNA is TGTGCCAGCAGTTCAGGAGGCGCGCTTGGCCAGCCCCAGCATTTT.

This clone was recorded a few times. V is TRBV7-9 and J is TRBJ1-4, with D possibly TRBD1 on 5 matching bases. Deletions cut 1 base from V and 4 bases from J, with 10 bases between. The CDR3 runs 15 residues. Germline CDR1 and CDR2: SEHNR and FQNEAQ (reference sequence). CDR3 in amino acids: CASSLVTGRNEKLFF. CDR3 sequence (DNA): TGTGCCAGCAGCTTAGTAACAGGTCGTAATGAAAAACTGTTTTTT.

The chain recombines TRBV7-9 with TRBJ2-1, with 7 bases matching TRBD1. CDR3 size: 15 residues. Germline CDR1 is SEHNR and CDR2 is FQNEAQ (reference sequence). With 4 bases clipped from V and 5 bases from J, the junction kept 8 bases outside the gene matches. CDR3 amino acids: CASSSGQVGHNEQFF. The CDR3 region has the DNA TGTGCCAGCAGCTCCGGACAGGTGGGACACAATGAGCAGTTCTTC.

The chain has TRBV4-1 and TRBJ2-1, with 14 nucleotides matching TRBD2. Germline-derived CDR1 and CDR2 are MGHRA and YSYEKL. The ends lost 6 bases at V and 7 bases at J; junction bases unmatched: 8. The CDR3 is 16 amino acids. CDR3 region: CASRPGLAGVVNEQFF. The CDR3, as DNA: TGCGCCAGCAGGCCGGGACTAGCGGGAGTGGTGAATGAGCAGTTCTTC.

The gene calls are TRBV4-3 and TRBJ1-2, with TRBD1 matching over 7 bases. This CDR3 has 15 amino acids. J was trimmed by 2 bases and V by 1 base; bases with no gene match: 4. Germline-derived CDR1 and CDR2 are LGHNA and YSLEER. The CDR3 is CASSQARGRNYGYTF. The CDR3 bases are TGCGCCAGCAGCCAAGCCAGGGGGAGGAACTATGGCTACACCTTC.

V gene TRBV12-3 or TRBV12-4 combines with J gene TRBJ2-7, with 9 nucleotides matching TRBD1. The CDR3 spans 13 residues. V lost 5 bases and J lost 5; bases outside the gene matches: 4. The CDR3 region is CASSAGTGNEQYF. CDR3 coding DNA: TGTGCCAGCAGTGCCGGGACAGGGAACGAGCAGTACTTC.

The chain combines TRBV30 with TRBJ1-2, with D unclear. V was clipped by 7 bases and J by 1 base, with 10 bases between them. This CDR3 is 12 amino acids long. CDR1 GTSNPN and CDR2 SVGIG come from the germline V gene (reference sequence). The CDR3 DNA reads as TGTGCCTCCATCCAGGATAACTATGGCTACACCTTC. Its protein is CASIQDNYGYTF.

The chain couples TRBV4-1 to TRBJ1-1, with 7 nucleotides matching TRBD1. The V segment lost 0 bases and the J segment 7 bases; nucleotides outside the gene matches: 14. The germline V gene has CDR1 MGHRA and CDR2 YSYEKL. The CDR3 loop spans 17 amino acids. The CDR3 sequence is CASSQEAHRDSELEAFF. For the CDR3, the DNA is TGCGCCAGCAGCCAAGAAGCCCACCGGGACAGTGAACTTGAAGCTTTCTTT.

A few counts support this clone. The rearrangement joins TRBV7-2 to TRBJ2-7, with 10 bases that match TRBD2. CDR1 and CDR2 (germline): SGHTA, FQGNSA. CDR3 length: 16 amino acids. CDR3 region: CATQWASGRVAYEQYF. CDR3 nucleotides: TGTGCTACCCAATGGGCTAGCGGGAGAGTGGCCTACGAGCAGTACTTC. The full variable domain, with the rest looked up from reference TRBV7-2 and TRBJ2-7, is GAGVSQSPSNKVTEKGKDVELRCDPISGHTALYWYRQSLGQGLEFLIYFQGNSAPDKSGLPSDRFSAERTGGSVSTLTIQRTQQEDSAVYLCATQWASGRVAYEQYFGPGTRLTVT.

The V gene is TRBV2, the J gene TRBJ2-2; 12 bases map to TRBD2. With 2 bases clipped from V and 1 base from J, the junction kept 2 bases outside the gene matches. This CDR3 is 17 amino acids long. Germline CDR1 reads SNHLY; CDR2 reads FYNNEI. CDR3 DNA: TGTGCCAGCAGTGAAACTAGCGGGGGGCGGAACACCGGGGAGCTGTTTTTT. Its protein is CASSETSGGRNTGELFF.

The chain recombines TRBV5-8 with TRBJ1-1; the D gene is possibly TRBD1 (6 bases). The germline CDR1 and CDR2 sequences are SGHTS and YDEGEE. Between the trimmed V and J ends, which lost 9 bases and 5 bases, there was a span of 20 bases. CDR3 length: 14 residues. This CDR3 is CATLYMTGSTEAFF. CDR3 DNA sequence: TGTGCCACCCTCTACATGACAGGAAGTACTGAAGCTTTCTTT.